This T cell receptor beta chain was documented in a study of early T cells in non-severe SARS-CoV-2 infection (dated by TCRdb to the early 2020s). At the level of the whole study: TCR sequencing used bulk RNA from unsorted whole blood, so alpha and beta chains could not be paired.

Notes on this clonotype: Its antigen specificity is not known. Base qualities are missing; no much larger clone stands one base away.

The study was a case-control design nested within a healthcare worker cohort in London, UK, with weekly nasopharyngeal swab PCR tests and blood sampling. Between 23 and 31 March 2020, the week of the UK lockdown, healthcare workers were enrolled and then followed up weekly for as long as 16 weeks. V gives up 2 bases and J gives up 6 bases, and the segment between their germline ends measures 2 bases. From the cysteine through the phenylalanine, the CDR3 covers 11 amino acids. Only the CDR3 DNA is retained, 33 bases long and in frame from the first base. Looking up the germline V gene yields CDR1 LGHNA and CDR2 YSLEER. Preparation of the library involved 5' RACE. The sequencer was a NextSeq 500. In the TCR library protocol, unique molecular identifiers were attached to individual cDNA molecules to correct for PCR bias and sequencing error. Both TCR alpha and beta chains were sequenced, and tight co-correlation was observed between alpha and beta sequence abundances in each sample. Processing in the source paper ran as follows. V gene, J gene and CDR3 annotation of TCR sequences was performed with Decombinator V4. Expanded TCRs were defined as changing significantly between any two time points under a Poisson model with p below 0.0001. Abundances of TCRs were expressed as counts per million after normalisation to the total number of TCRs sequenced in each sample. MAIT TCRs were defined by TRAV1-2 paired with TRAJ12, TRAJ20 or TRAJ33, and iNKT TCRs by TRAV10 paired with TRAJ18. VDJdb, accessed 1 November 2021, was searched for CMV, EBV and SARS-CoV-2 annotated TCRs, excluding TCRs annotated for multiple antigens. TCRdb handled the public reads itself, with Q25 trimming in fastp and clone calling in MiXCR, and kept productive beta chains. Rows merge per CDR3 protein into single entries with the most common DNA and genes. The V and J calls and clone size come from TCRdb's table, not from the authors' own analysis. This sample holds about 50,000 distinct CDR3 sequences; 5.5% to 6.5% were observed only once. 2.8% of the sample comes from the top ten.

Here is what the overall study found, with its caveats: VDJdb matching was skewed toward anti-spike CD8 responses, so virus-specific expansions were likely underestimated and private and CD4 specificities were missed.

The chain employs TRBV4-3 and TRBJ1-3; the D gene remains uncertain. The sample was whole blood, taken at baseline. The TCR sequence derives from an adult who was a healthcare worker with PCR-confirmed SARS-CoV-2 infection or an uninfected control (not recorded which). The base sequence is TGCGCCAGCAGCCAAACAAACACCATATATTTT. Its protein is CASSQTNTIYF.